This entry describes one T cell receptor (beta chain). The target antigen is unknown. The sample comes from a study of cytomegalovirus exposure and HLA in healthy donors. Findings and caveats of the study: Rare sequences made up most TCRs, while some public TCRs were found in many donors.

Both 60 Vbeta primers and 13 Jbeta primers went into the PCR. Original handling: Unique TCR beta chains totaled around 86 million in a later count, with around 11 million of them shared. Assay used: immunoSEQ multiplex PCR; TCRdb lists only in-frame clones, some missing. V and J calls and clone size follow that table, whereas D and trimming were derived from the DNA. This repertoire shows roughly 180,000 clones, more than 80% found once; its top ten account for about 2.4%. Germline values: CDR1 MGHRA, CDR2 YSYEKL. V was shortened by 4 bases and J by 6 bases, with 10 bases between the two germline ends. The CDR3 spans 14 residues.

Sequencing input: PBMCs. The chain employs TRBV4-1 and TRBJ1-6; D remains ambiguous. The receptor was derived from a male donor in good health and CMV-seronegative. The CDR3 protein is CASSPGPANSPLHF. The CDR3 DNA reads TGCGCCAGCAGCCCTGGGCCAGCTAATTCACCCCTCCACTTT.